Below are 20 T cell receptor beta chains sequenced from a single sample in a study of sequential checkpoint blockade in melanoma. The assay was immunoSEQ multiplex PCR, and TCRdb's table has in-frame clones only and misses some. This table holds about 13,000 clones, roughly a quarter found once. Noted treatment: randomized to nivolumab then ipilimumab (arm A) or the reverse (arm B). The sample here was tumor tissue (inferred from file names), taken from a patient given nivolumab and ipilimumab in sequence. These receptors all come from a human donor with melanoma.

The V and J genes are TRBV15 and TRBJ1-2; D may be TRBD1 (6 bases). There are 16 residues in the CDR3. V was clipped by 11 bases and J by 3 bases, with 25 bases between them. Germline CDR1 LNHNV, CDR2 YYDKDF (reference sequence). CDR3 protein: CAPGPGKGEVDYGYTF. In DNA form, the CDR3 reads TGTGCCCCGGGGCCGGGGAAGGGGGAAGTGGACTATGGCTACACCTTC.

The chain links TRBV18 to TRBJ2-2; 8 bases agree with TRBD1. This CDR3 is built from 20 residues. The V and J ends lost 1 base and 0 bases, in that order; junction bases with no gene match: 13. CDR1 is KGHSH, CDR2 LQKENI, per germline. In DNA form, the CDR3 reads TGTGCCAGCTCACCACTAGCAGGGGGCTCACTAGCCCCGAACACCGGGGAGCTGTTTTTT. Translated, it gives CASSPLAGGSLAPNTGELFF.

V and J are TRBV28 and TRBJ2-1, with 14 bases identical to TRBD2. CDR1 and CDR2 from the germline V gene are MDHEN and SYDVKM. The trim removed 3 bases at V and 7 bases at J, leaving 11 bases unmatched. This CDR3 is 18 amino acids long. The CDR3 loop reads CASSLFLGGTSGSNEQFF. The CDR3 bases are TGTGCCAGCAGTTTGTTTCTAGGGGGGACTAGCGGGAGTAATGAGCAGTTCTTC.

This clone came up a few times. V is TRBV11-3 and J is TRBJ2-2; the D gene is possibly TRBD1 (5 bases). V was pared by 1 base and J by 7 bases, with 10 bases between. CDR1 is SGHNT, CDR2 YENEEA, per germline. The CDR3 has 14 residues. CDR3 sequence reads: CASSLGSDSGELFF. In nucleotides, the CDR3 is TGTGCCAGCAGCTTAGGCAGCGACAGCGGGGAGCTGTTTTTT.

The V gene is TRBV19, the J gene TRBJ1-4, with 8 bases that match TRBD1. Unmatched junction bases numbered 7, after V lost 7 bases and J lost 0 bases. CDR3 length equals 16 residues. Per germline, CDR1 LNHDA and CDR2 SQIVND (reference sequence). The DNA of the CDR3 is TGTGCCAGTATTGGGACAGGACCTCCAACTAATGAAAAACTGTTTTTT. It translates to CASIGTGPPTNEKLFF.

The chain combines TRBV6-7 with TRBJ2-7; D gene ambiguous. TRBV6-7 is an open reading frame whose function is uncertain. V was pared by 6 bases and J by 5 bases, with 8 bases between. This CDR3 is built from 11 residues. The CDR3, as DNA: TGTGCCAGCAGAAACGGCCACGAGCAGTACTTC. Translated: CASRNGHEQYF.

The table lists this clone with a few counts. The rearrangement uses TRBV6-8 and TRBJ2-7, with 9 bases aligning to TRBD1. J lost 0 bases, V lost 6 bases, and 6 bases had no gene match. The CDR3 consists of 15 residues. CDR1 MNHGY and CDR2 SAAAGT come from the germline V gene. The CDR3 DNA reads as TGTGCCAGCAGCCGTGGGACAGGGTTCTCCTACGAGCAGTACTTC. Protein product: CASSRGTGFSYEQYF.

The chain links TRBV28 to TRBJ1-2, with unresolved D. Trimming cost V 3 bases and J 3 bases, with 8 bases left between them. From germline, CDR1 is MDHEN and CDR2 SYDVKM. The CDR3 is 13 amino acids. The CDR3 DNA reads as TGTGCCAGCAGTTTGGGCAGCTACTATGGCTACACCTTC. This gives the protein CASSLGSYYGYTF.

This clone turned up a few times. The V and J genes are TRBV6-8 and TRBJ1-4; 10 nucleotides align to TRBD1. The CDR3 is made up of 13 amino acids. Germline-derived CDR1 and CDR2 are MNHGY and SAAAGT. The V gene end was trimmed by 6 bases and the J gene end by 8 bases; junction bases not matched to a gene: 3. The CDR3 nucleotides read TGTGCCAGCAGGGGACAGGGGTGGGAAAAACTGTTTTTT. Its protein is CASRGQGWEKLFF.

The J gene is TRBJ2-7, the V gene TRBV15; TRBD2 aligns across 10 bases. The J segment lost 3 bases and the V segment lost 0 bases, leaving 5 bases of the junction unmatched. There are 16 residues in the CDR3. The germline V gene has CDR1 LNHNV and CDR2 YYDKDF (reference sequence). In DNA form, the CDR3 reads TGTGCCACCAGCAGAGATGTAGCGGGAGGCTACTACGAGCAGTACTTC. Amino acids: CATSRDVAGGYYEQYF. The complete variable domain, with remaining parts taken from reference TRBV15 and TRBJ2-7, reads DAMVIQNPRYQVTQFGKPVTLSCSQTLNHNVMYWYQQKSSQAPKLLFHYYDKDFNNEADTPDNFQSRRPNTSFCFLDIRSPGLGDTAMYLCATSRDVAGGYYEQYFGPGTRLTVT.

The genes are TRBV9 and TRBJ1-1; 10 bases are a match to TRBD1. In germline, CDR1 is SGDLS, CDR2 YYNGEE. The V and J ends lost 4 bases and 7 bases, in that order; junction bases with no gene match: 4. The CDR3 covers 13 residues. This CDR3 is CASSLGTGVEAFF. DNA for the CDR3: TGTGCCAGCAGCCTCGGGACAGGGGTTGAAGCTTTCTTT.

DNA of the CDR3: TGTGCCAGCAGCTTCACAGGGGGGCCCTATGGCTACACCTTC. It yields the protein CASSFTGGPYGYTF. This sequence joins TRBV6-8 and TRBJ1-2; 8 bases align to TRBD1. This CDR3 has 14 amino acids. J lost 4 bases, V lost 6 bases, and 7 bases had no gene match. Germline assignment: CDR1 MNHGY and CDR2 SAAAGT.

The chain is built from TRBV29-1 and TRBJ1-5, with 8 bases fitting TRBD1. The ends lost 6 bases at V and 4 bases at J; junction bases unmatched: 5. The CDR3 extends over 13 amino acids. CDR1 is SQVTM, CDR2 ANQGSEA, per germline. CDR3 DNA: TGCAGCGTGGGGGGACAGGTAAATCAGCCCCAGCATTTT. Protein sequence: CSVGGQVNQPQHF.

The chain joins TRBV28 to TRBJ1-4; TRBD1 matches 9 bases. V gave up 6 bases and J gave up 7 bases; unmatched junction bases: 6. This CDR3 is 14 amino acids long. CDR1 is MDHEN and CDR2 is SYDVKM in the germline V gene. The CDR3 sequence is CASRSPGQGEKLFF. In DNA form, the CDR3 reads TGTGCCAGCAGGTCACCGGGACAGGGTGAAAAACTGTTTTTT.

V and J are TRBV9 and TRBJ2-3; 9 bases align to TRBD2. V trimming: 0 bases; J trimming: 6 bases; junction bases outside the gene matches: 5. CDR3 length: 15 residues. Germline loops: CDR1 SGDLS, CDR2 YYNGEE. CDR3 loop: CASSVEGGRADTQYF. In nucleotides, the CDR3 is TGTGCCAGCAGCGTAGAGGGCGGGAGGGCCGATACGCAGTATTTT. Complete variable domain (other parts from reference TRBV9 and TRBJ2-3): DSGVTQTPKHLITATGQRVTLRCSPRSGDLSVYWYQQSLDQGLQFLIQYYNGEERAKGNILERFSAQQFPDLHSELNLSSLELGDSALYFCASSVEGGRADTQYFGPGTRLTVL.

The J gene is TRBJ2-2, the V gene TRBV19; 10 nucleotides align to TRBD2. Germline V CDR1 and CDR2: LNHDA, SQIVND (reference sequence). The CDR3 is made up of 14 amino acids. The V segment lost 10 bases and the J segment 5 bases; nucleotides outside the gene matches: 7. CDR3 in amino acids: CATKLAGTTGELFF. For the CDR3, the DNA is TGTGCCACAAAACTAGCGGGGACTACCGGGGAGCTGTTTTTT.

Comment on this clone: Other DNA sequences in the same sample also yield this CDR3. The V call is TRBV19, the J call TRBJ2-1; 12 bases line up with TRBD2. J was trimmed by 4 bases and V by 3 bases; bases with no gene match: 1. This CDR3 comprises 15 residues. CDR1 LNHDA and CDR2 SQIVND come from the germline V gene (reference sequence). The CDR3 spells CASSMTSGSYNEQFF. The DNA of the CDR3 is TGTGCCAGTAGTATGACTAGCGGGAGTTACAATGAGCAGTTCTTC.

CDR3 amino acids: CASSLLGRGLGLSYNEQFF. DNA of the CDR3: TGTGCCAGCAGTCTACTGGGCAGGGGGCTTGGTTTGTCCTACAATGAGCAGTTCTTC. The chain has TRBV28 and TRBJ2-1, with 8 positions matching TRBD1. This CDR3 is 19 amino acids long. The germline gives CDR1 MDHEN, CDR2 SYDVKM. V lost 5 bases to trimming and J lost 1 base; unmatched junction nucleotides: 16.

This clone was observed a few times. This sequence joins TRBV9 and TRBJ2-2; 7 positions agree with TRBD1. V gave up 2 bases and J gave up 8 bases; unmatched junction bases: 15. This CDR3 spans 17 amino acids. Germline lookup yields CDR1 SGDLS and CDR2 YYNGEE. The CDR3 coding sequence is TGTGCCAGCAGCGTGGGACCGTTGGGACAGCCTTCAGGGGAGCTGTTTTTT. Amino acids: CASSVGPLGQPSGELFF.

The chain uses TRBV11-3 and TRBJ2-1; 14 bases match TRBD2. This CDR3 comprises 16 residues. V was clipped by 3 bases and J by 8 bases; unmatched bases: 6. In germline, CDR1 is SGHNT, CDR2 YENEEA. The CDR3 is CASSLTSGRGRYEQFF. CDR3 nucleotides: TGTGCCAGCAGCTTGACTAGCGGGAGGGGGAGGTATGAGCAGTTCTTC.